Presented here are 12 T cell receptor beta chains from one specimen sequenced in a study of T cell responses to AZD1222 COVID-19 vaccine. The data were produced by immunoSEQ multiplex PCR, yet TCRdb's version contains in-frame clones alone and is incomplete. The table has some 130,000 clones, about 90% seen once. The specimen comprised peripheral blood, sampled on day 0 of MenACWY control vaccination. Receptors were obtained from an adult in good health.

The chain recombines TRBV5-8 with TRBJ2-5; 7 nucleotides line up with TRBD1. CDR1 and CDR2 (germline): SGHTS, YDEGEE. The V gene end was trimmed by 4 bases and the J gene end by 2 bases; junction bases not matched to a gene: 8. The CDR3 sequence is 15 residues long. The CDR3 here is CASSGDTGQQETQYF. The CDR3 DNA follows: TGTGCCAGCAGCGGAGACACGGGACAGCAAGAGACCCAGTACTTC.

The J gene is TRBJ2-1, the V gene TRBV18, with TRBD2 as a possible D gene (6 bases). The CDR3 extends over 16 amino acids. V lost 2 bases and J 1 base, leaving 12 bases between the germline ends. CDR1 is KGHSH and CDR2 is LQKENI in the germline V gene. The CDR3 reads CASSPSRGRSYNEQFF. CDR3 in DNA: TGTGCCAGCTCACCATCGCGGGGAAGGTCCTACAATGAGCAGTTCTTC.

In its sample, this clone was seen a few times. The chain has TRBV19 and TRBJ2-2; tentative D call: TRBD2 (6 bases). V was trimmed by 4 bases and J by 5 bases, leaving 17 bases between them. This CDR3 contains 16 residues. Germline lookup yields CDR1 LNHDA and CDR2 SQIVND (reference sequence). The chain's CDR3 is CASSTPLAFVTGELFF. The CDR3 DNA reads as TGTGCCAGTAGTACCCCCCTAGCGTTCGTTACCGGGGAGCTGTTTTTT.

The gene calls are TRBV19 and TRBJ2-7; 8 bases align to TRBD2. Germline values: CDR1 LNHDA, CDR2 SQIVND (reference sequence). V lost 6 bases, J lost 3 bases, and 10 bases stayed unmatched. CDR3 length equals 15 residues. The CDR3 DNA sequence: TGTGCCAGTAGCCCGGGGGGGACTGGGTACTACGAGCAGTACTTC. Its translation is CASSPGGTGYYEQYF.

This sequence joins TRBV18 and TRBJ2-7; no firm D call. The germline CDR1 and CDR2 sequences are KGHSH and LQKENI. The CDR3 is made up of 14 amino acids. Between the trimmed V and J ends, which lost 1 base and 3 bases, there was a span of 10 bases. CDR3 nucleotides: TGTGCCAGCTCACCACTCTCCCGAATCTACGAGCAGTACTTC. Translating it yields CASSPLSRIYEQYF. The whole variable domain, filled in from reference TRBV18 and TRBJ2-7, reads NAGVMQNPRHLVRRRGQEARLRCSPMKGHSHVYWYRQLPEEGLKFMVYLQKENIIDESGMPKERFSAEFPKEGPSILRIQQVVRGDSAAYFCASSPLSRIYEQYFGPGTRLTVT.

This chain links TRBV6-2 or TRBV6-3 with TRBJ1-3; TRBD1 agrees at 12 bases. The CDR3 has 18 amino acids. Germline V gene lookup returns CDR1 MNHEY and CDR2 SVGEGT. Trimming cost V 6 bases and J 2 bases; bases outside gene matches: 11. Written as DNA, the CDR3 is TGTGCCAGCAGCACCGGGACAGGGGGCCCTTGGACTGGAAACACCATATATTTT. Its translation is CASSTGTGGPWTGNTIYF.

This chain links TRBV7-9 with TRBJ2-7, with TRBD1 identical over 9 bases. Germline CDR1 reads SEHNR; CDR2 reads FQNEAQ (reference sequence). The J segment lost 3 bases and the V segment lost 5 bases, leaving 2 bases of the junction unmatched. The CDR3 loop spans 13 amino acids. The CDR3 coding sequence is TGTGCCAGCAGCAAGACAGGGGGCTACGAGCAGTACTTC. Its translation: CASSKTGGYEQYF.

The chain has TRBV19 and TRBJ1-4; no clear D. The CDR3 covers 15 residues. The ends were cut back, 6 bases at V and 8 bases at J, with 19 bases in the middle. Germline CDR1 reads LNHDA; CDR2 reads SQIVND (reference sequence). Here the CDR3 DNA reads TGTGCCAGTAGCAAGACACCTCTTAAAACCGAAAAACTGTTTTTT. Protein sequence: CASSKTPLKTEKLFF.

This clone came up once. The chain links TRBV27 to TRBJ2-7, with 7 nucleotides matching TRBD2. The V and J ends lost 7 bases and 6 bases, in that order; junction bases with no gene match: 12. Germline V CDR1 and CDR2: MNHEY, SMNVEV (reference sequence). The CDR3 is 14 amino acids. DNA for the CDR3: TGTGCCAGCATTAAAGGAAACTCGGGAGGCGAGCAGTACTTC. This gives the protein CASIKGNSGGEQYF.

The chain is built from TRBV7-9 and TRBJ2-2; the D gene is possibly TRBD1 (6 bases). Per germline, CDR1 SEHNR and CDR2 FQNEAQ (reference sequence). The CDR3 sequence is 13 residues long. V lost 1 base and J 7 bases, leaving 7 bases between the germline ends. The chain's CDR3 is CASSLEGDGELFF. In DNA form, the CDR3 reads TGTGCCAGCAGCTTAGAGGGGGACGGGGAGCTGTTTTTT.

The chain's CDR3 is CASSPEDLRNEQFF. CDR3 nucleotides: TGTGCCAGCAGCCCTGAGGACCTAAGGAATGAGCAGTTCTTC. The V gene is TRBV7-2, the J gene TRBJ2-1, with D uncertain. The CDR3 sequence is 14 residues long. The V end lost 5 bases, the J end lost 7 bases, and 15 bases lay between the germline ends. Germline-derived CDR1 and CDR2 are SGHTA and FQGNSA.

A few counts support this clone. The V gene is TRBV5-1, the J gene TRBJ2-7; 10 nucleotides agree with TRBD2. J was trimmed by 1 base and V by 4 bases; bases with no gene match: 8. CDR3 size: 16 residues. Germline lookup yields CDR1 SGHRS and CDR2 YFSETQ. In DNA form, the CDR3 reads TGCGCCAGCAGCCCGCCGTTACTAGCGGGGTCCTACGAGCAGTACTTC. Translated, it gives CASSPPLLAGSYEQYF.